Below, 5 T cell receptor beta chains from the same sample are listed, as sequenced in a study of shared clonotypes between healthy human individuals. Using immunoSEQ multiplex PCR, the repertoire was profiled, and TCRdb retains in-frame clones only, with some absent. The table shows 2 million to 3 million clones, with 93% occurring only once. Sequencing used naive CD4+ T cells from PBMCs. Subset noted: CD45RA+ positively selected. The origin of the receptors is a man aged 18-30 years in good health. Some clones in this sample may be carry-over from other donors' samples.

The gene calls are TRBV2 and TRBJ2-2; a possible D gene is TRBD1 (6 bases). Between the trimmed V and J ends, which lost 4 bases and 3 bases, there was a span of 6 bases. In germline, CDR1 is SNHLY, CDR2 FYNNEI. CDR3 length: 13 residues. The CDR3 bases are TGTGCCAGCAGTGCAGGGGACACCGGGGAGCTGTTTTTT. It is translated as CASSAGDTGELFF. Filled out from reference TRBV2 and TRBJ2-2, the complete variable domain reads EPEVTQTPSHQVTQMGQEVILRCVPISNHLYFYWYRQILGQKVEFLVSFYNNEISEKSEIFDDQFSVERPDGSNFTLKIRSTKLEDSAMYFCASSAGDTGELFFGEGSRLTVL.

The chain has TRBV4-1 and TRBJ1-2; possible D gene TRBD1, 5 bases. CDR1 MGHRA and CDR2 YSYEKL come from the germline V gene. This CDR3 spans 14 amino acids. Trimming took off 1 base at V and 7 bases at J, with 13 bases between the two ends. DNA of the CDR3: TGCGCCAGCAGCCAAGTGTCAGGGATATTTGGCTACACCTTC. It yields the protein CASSQVSGIFGYTF.

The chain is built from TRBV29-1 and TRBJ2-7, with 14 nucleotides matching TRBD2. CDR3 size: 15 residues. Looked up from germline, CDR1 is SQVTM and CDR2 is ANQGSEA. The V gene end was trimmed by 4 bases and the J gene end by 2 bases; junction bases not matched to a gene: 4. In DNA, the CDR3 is TGCAGCGTTGTCCCGGGACTAGCGGGAGCCTACGAGCAGTACTTC. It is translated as CSVVPGLAGAYEQYF.

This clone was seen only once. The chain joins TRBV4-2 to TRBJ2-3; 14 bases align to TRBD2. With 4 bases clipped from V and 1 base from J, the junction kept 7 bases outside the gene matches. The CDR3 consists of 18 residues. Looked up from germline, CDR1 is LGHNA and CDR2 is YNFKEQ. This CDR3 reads CASSLGTSGSIGTDTQYF. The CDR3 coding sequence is TGTGCCAGCAGCCTCGGGACTAGCGGGAGTATCGGCACAGATACGCAGTATTTT.

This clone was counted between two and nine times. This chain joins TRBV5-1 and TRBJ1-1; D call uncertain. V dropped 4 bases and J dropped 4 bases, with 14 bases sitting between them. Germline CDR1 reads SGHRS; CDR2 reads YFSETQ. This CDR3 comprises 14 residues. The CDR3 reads CASSPRISGTEAFF. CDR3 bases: TGCGCCAGCAGCCCCCGCATCTCGGGCACTGAAGCTTTCTTT.